The 9 T cell receptor beta chains in this list originate from one sample, sequenced in a study of cytomegalovirus exposure and HLA in healthy donors. PCR involved 60 Vbeta and 13 Jbeta primers. TCRdb's table, derived via immunoSEQ multiplex PCR, lists solely in-frame clones and lacks some. Found here are about 110,000 clones, 75% to 80% of them singletons; the top ten hold roughly 1.2%. Sample: PBMCs. The receptors here all came from a woman younger than 45 in good health and CMV-seronegative.

The rearrangement uses TRBV7-2 and TRBJ2-7; 8 bases map to TRBD1. J was trimmed by 2 bases and V by 1 base; bases with no gene match: 1. There are 14 residues in the CDR3. Per germline, CDR1 SGHTA and CDR2 FQGNSA. The CDR3 here is CASSLGQGTYEQYF. CDR3 sequence (DNA): TGTGCCAGCAGCTTAGGACAGGGGACCTACGAGCAGTACTTC.

This chain connects TRBV30 to TRBJ1-5, with D unclear. The CDR3 runs to 15 residues. V dropped 0 bases and J dropped 5 bases, with 14 bases sitting between them. CDR1 GTSNPN and CDR2 SVGIG come from the germline V gene (reference sequence). This chain's CDR3 is CAWSVAAGNYQPQHF. The CDR3 coding sequence is TGTGCCTGGAGTGTAGCTGCGGGGAACTATCAGCCCCAGCATTTT.

This rearrangement joins TRBV14 to TRBJ2-1; possible D gene TRBD2, 6 bases. V was shortened by 2 bases and J by 5 bases, with 13 bases between the two germline ends. CDR1 is SGHDN and CDR2 is FVKESK in the germline V gene. The CDR3 has 15 amino acids. CDR3 DNA: TGTGCCAGCAGCCAAAGATTGGGACTCGACAATGAGCAGTTCTTC. It codes for CASSQRLGLDNEQFF.

The chain links TRBV4-1 to TRBJ2-7; a weak D match, TRBD2 (5 bases). Germline CDR1 and CDR2: MGHRA and YSYEKL. V was trimmed by 0 bases and J by 2 bases, leaving 5 bases between them. The CDR3 runs to 13 residues. CDR3: CASSQERAYEQYF. The CDR3 DNA is TGCGCCAGCAGCCAAGAGAGGGCCTACGAGCAGTACTTC.

This chain links TRBV28 with TRBJ2-1, with D tentatively TRBD2 (5 bases). Germline CDR1 MDHEN, CDR2 SYDVKM. Trimming shortened V by 6 bases and J by 9 bases, and 21 bases separated the two germline ends. The CDR3 has 15 amino acids. The CDR3 spells CASSLTPQLRGEQFF. CDR3 nucleotides: TGTGCCAGCAGCCTCACCCCACAGCTCCGGGGTGAGCAGTTCTTC.

V and J are TRBV19 and TRBJ1-5; tentative D call: TRBD1 (6 bases). This CDR3 has 15 residues. CDR1 is LNHDA, CDR2 SQIVND, per germline (reference sequence). V was pared by 5 bases and J by 3 bases, with 14 bases between. In DNA form, the CDR3 reads TGTGCCAGTAGTTCTACCCAGGGGAACAATCAGCCCCAGCATTTT. Translated: CASSSTQGNNQPQHF.

The J gene is TRBJ1-2, the V gene TRBV9, with D unresolved. The CDR3 is made up of 14 amino acids. V gave up 1 base and J gave up 6 bases, with 13 bases separating them. CDR1 and CDR2 (germline): SGDLS, YYNGEE. Here the CDR3 DNA reads TGTGCCAGCAGCGTAATGGCGGGTGAGGATGGCTACACCTTC. As protein: CASSVMAGEDGYTF.

CDR3 nucleotides: TGCAGCGTTGAAGAGGTTGGGACAGGGGAAGAGACCCAGTACTTC. Translation gives CSVEEVGTGEETQYF. The genes are TRBV29-1 and TRBJ2-5; 10 nucleotides line up with TRBD1. CDR1 and CDR2 (germline): SQVTM, ANQGSEA. V trimming: 0 bases; J trimming: 3 bases; junction bases outside the gene matches: 4. The CDR3 spans 15 residues.

The chain uses TRBV4-3 and TRBJ1-5, with unresolved D. The length of the CDR3 is 16 residues. The germline V gene encodes CDR1 LGHNA and CDR2 YSLEER. The germline V and J ends were trimmed by 0 bases and 3 bases, with 12 bases remaining between them. The CDR3 loop is CASSQEPSLINQPQHF. For the CDR3, the DNA is TGCGCCAGCAGCCAAGAGCCGAGTCTAATCAATCAGCCCCAGCATTTT.